These 11 T cell receptor beta chains came from one sample sequenced in a study of blood T cell repertoires in COVID-19. Clones were read by immunoSEQ multiplex PCR, and TCRdb kept only the in-frame ones, dropping some. The sample holds approximately 150,000 clones, more than 80% seen once. Sequenced material: peripheral blood. The origin of the receptors is a human donor in a cohort sampled during active COVID-19.

V gene TRBV29-1 combines with J gene TRBJ1-4; possibly TRBD1 for D (6 bases). V lost 4 bases and J 0 bases, leaving 9 bases between the germline ends. This CDR3 region has 14 residues. Germline V gene sequence: CDR1 SQVTM, CDR2 ANQGSEA. CDR3: CSVVGASTNEKLFF. In nucleotides, the CDR3 is TGCAGCGTTGTGGGGGCCTCAACTAATGAAAAACTGTTTTTT.

This clone was recorded only once. The rearrangement links TRBV18 to TRBJ2-1; 7 nucleotides match TRBD2. The CDR3 is made up of 17 amino acids. Germline CDR1 reads KGHSH; CDR2 reads LQKENI. The V segment lost 2 bases and the J segment 0 bases; nucleotides outside the gene matches: 7. In DNA, the CDR3 is TGTGCCAGCTCACCATTCCTAGCGGAAAGCTCCTACAATGAGCAGTTCTTC. Encoded protein: CASSPFLAESSYNEQFF.

The gene calls are TRBV11-2 and TRBJ2-5, with D uncertain. Germline V gene lookup returns CDR1 SGHAT and CDR2 FQNNGV. The CDR3 contains 16 residues. Trimming left V 1 base short and J 2 bases short, with 14 bases between. The CDR3 sequence is CASSLVVNIMQETQYF. CDR3 DNA sequence: TGTGCCAGCAGCTTAGTGGTGAACATCATGCAAGAGACCCAGTACTTC. Full variable domain (missing parts from reference TRBV11-2 and TRBJ2-5): EAGVAQSPRYKIIEKRQSVAFWCNPISGHATLYWYQQILGQGPKLLIQFQNNGVVDDSQLPKDRFSAERLKGVDSTLKIQPAKLEDSAVYLCASSLVVNIMQETQYFGPGTRLLVL.

The rearrangement uses TRBV16 and TRBJ2-1; 11 bases agree with TRBD2. Per the germline V gene, CDR1 is KGHSY and CDR2 is FQNENV. The CDR3 spans 13 residues. The V and J ends lost 4 bases and 9 bases, in that order; junction bases with no gene match: 2. The CDR3 spells CASSRGLAGEQFF. As DNA, the CDR3 is TGTGCCAGCAGCCGAGGACTAGCGGGTGAGCAGTTCTTC. Using reference TRBV16 and TRBJ2-1 for the parts outside the CDR3, the full variable domain is GEEVAQTPKHLVRGEGQKAKLYCAPIKGHSYVFWYQQVLKNEFKFLISFQNENVFDETGMPKERFSAKCLPNSPCSLEIQATKLEDSAVYFCASSRGLAGEQFFGPGTRLTVL.

This clone has ten or more counts. This sequence joins TRBV27 and TRBJ2-5, with D possibly TRBD2 on 6 matching bases. CDR1 is MNHEY and CDR2 is SMNVEV in the germline V gene (reference sequence). V dropped 9 bases and J dropped 1 base, with 18 bases sitting between them. The CDR3 extends over 15 amino acids. The CDR3 spells CASSSWGVLQETQYF. DNA of the CDR3: TGTGCCAGTTCCTCGTGGGGGGTCCTCCAAGAGACCCAGTACTTC.

Concerning this clone itself: Other DNA sequences of this sample code for an identical CDR3. The genes are TRBV28 and TRBJ1-1, with TRBD1 identical over 7 bases. This CDR3 has 14 residues. Germline V gene lookup returns CDR1 MDHEN and CDR2 SYDVKM. V dropped 4 bases and J dropped 0; count of bases not matched to a gene: 2. The CDR3 nucleotides read TGTGCCAGCAGTTCGACAGGGCTGAACACTGAAGCTTTCTTT. Translated, it gives CASSSTGLNTEAFF.

The V call is TRBV6-2 or TRBV6-3, the J call TRBJ1-1; no clear D. Per germline, CDR1 MNHEY and CDR2 SVGEGT. The CDR3 length is 16 residues. Trimming took off 6 bases at V and 1 base at J, with 18 bases between the two ends. The CDR3 sequence: CASSNDGLGRNTEAFF. CDR3 bases: TGTGCCAGCAGCAACGACGGCCTCGGGAGGAACACTGAAGCTTTCTTT.

The rearrangement uses TRBV5-1 and TRBJ1-3, with TRBD1 matching over 12 bases. The V and J ends lost 6 bases and 3 bases, in that order; junction bases with no gene match: 7. The CDR3 totals 16 residues. The V gene's germline CDR1 is SGHRS and CDR2 YFSETQ. CDR3 region: CASTFGDRGLGNTIYF. The CDR3 coding sequence is TGCGCCAGCACCTTCGGGGACAGGGGGCTTGGAAACACCATATATTTT.

This chain uses TRBV2 with TRBJ1-1; TRBD1 agrees at 7 bases. Germline V CDR1 and CDR2: SNHLY, FYNNEI. J gave up 1 base and V 9 bases, and 5 bases lay outside the gene matches. This CDR3 comprises 13 residues. CDR3 DNA sequence: TGTGCCAGGGCGACAGGGTGGAACACTGAAGCTTTCTTT. Translation gives CARATGWNTEAFF.

This chain connects TRBV10-3 to TRBJ2-1; 14 nucleotides match TRBD2. V lost 6 bases, J lost 9 bases, and 10 bases stayed unmatched. This CDR3 has 16 amino acids. Germline lookup yields CDR1 ENHRY and CDR2 SYGVKD. Written as DNA, the CDR3 is TGTGCCATCAGGCCCGGGACTAGCGGGAGTGCGGCTGAGCAGTTCTTC. This sequence encodes CAIRPGTSGSAAEQFF.

This chain links TRBV15 with TRBJ2-1; 8 nucleotides agree with TRBD2. V shed 0 bases and J 1 base; nucleotides not matched to a gene: 2. Germline loops: CDR1 LNHNV, CDR2 YYDKDF (reference sequence). The CDR3 contains 16 residues. CDR3 sequence reads: CATSRERGGSYNEQFF. The CDR3, as DNA: TGTGCCACCAGCAGAGAACGGGGGGGTTCCTACAATGAGCAGTTCTTC.